These T cell receptor beta chains were read from a single sample in a study of cytomegalovirus exposure and HLA in healthy donors. Method: immunoSEQ multiplex PCR; TCRdb's copy keeps in-frame clones and lacks some. The top ten hold 4% to 6% of the sample, which has 150,000 to 200,000 clones, approximately 84% seen once. What was sequenced was PBMCs. Receptor source: a girl aged 10 to 17 in good health and CMV-seropositive. Both conserved end residues are part of each CDR3. D genes are given only for firm matches. The size entry is marked missing in some rows and otherwise reads once, few, many or a size class.

TRBJ1-1 | . | TRBV7-9 | . | CSSSFLLRGVVDTEAFF | TGTTCCAGCAGCTTCTTACTACGCGGGGTAGTAGACACTGAAGCTTTCTTT
TRBJ1-1 | . | TRBV4-2 | . | CASSQTGNTEAFF | TGTGCCAGCAGTCAGACAGGGAACACTGAAGCTTTCTTT
TRBJ2-7 | . | TRBV28 | TRBD1 | CATSGTGDHEQYF | TGTGCCACCTCCGGGACAGGGGACCACGAGCAGTACTTC
TRBJ2-3 | once | TRBV5-4 | . | CASSSGSNTDTQYF | TGTGCCAGCAGTTCCGGGAGCAACACAGATACGCAGTATTTT
TRBJ1-3 | once | TRBV19 | . | CASSIDTEIGNTIYF | TGTGCCAGTAGTATAGATACAGAGATCGGAAACACCATATATTTT
TRBJ1-2 | . | TRBV10-2 | . | CASSESVQNYGYTF | TGCGCCAGCAGTGAGTCGGTACAGAACTATGGCTACACCTTC
TRBJ2-1 | . | TRBV4-1 | . | CASSHSQGYNEQFF | TGCGCCAGCAGCCACTCACAGGGATACAATGAGCAGTTCTTC
TRBJ1-2 | . | TRBV2 | . | CASSEEGGGYGYTF | TGTGCCAGCAGTGAAGAAGGTGGAGGATATGGCTACACCTTC
TRBJ2-7 | . | TRBV11-3 | . | CASSSLKTGTYEQYF | TGTGCCAGCAGCTCCCTTAAGACAGGAACCTACGAGCAGTACTTC
TRBJ1-1 | . | TRBV29-1 | . | CSVIRTVNTEAFF | TGCAGCGTTATTCGTACAGTGAACACTGAAGCTTTCTTT
TRBJ2-7 | . | TRBV27 | TRBD1 | CASSVTGDPFYEQYF | TGTGCCAGCAGTGTGACAGGGGACCCCTTCTACGAGCAGTACTTC
TRBJ1-2 | . | TRBV6-4 | TRBD1 | CASSPGTGVGGYTF | TGTGCCAGCAGTCCCGGGACAGGGGTTGGTGGCTACACCTTC
TRBJ1-2 | . | TRBV5-6 | . | CASSLSVRVYGYTF | TGTGCCAGCAGCTTAAGCGTCAGGGTTTATGGCTACACCTTC
TRBJ2-1 | once | TRBV4-2 | . | CASSPEDSFYNEQFF | TGTGCCAGCAGCCCTGAGGACAGTTTCTACAATGAGCAGTTCTTC
TRBJ2-3 | once | TRBV11-2 | TRBD2 | CASSYSGGSSRADTQYF | TGTGCCAGCAGCTATAGCGGGGGGTCATCACGCGCAGATACGCAGTATTTT